The T cell receptor beta chain under discussion was sequenced for a study of post-analysis software for immune sequencing data. Overall study: In terms of disease course, relapsing-remitting, secondary progressive and progressive-relapsing multiple sclerosis were included. Study-level findings and limits: The five TRBV segments detected at higher frequency in patients than in controls included TRBV5-6, TRBV5-1 and TRBV20-1. Patients with multiple sclerosis recorded significantly lower normalized Chao1 diversity than controls, the study found.

Germline assignment: CDR1 PRHDT and CDR2 FYEKMQ (reference sequence). The V end lost 4 bases, the J end lost 5 bases, and 21 bases lay between the germline ends. This CDR3 spans 17 amino acids. cDNA libraries of TCR beta carried unique molecular identifiers. TCRdb re-called the PCR reads with MiXCR, one entry per CDR3 protein. The sample carries fewer than 900,000 distinct CDR3 sequences, 35% to 55% recorded once. A note on this clonotype: Its cognate antigen is unknown.

The chain uses TRBV13 and TRBJ2-4, with D tentatively TRBD1 or TRBD2 (7 bases each). This TCR was sampled from a girl aged 5-17 years with multiple sclerosis. Source material: blood. CDR3: CASSSKRDSFFQNIQYF. CDR3 bases: TGTGCCAGCAGCTCGAAGCGGGACAGTTTCTTTCAAAACATTCAGTACTTC.